Listed below are T cell receptor beta chains from one sample, sequenced in a study of blood T cell repertoires in COVID-19. Profiling relied on immunoSEQ multiplex PCR, and the TCRdb table lists in-frame clones only, not all of them. The sample includes over 250,000 clones, roughly four fifths of them seen just once. The source material was peripheral blood. The source is a woman aged 50 to 65 who had recovered from COVID-19. Both conserved end residues are part of each CDR3. The order of the fields is J gene, D gene, clone size, V gene, CDR3 protein, CDR3 DNA. The D gene is left open where the match is weak. Only some rows state a clone size, as once, few, many or a class for expanded clones.

J gene: TRBJ1-1
D gene: NA
clone size: NA
V gene: TRBV30
CDR3 protein: CAWAMRAEAFF
CDR3 DNA: TGTGCCTGGGCCATGAGGGCTGAAGCTTTCTTT

J gene: TRBJ1-3
D gene: TRBD1
clone size: NA
V gene: TRBV5-4
CDR3 protein: CASREGQSSGNTIYF
CDR3 DNA: TGTGCCAGCAGGGAGGGACAGAGCTCTGGAAACACCATATATTTT

J gene: TRBJ2-5
D gene: TRBD2
clone size: NA
V gene: TRBV5-1
CDR3 protein: CASSTPGLALRYQETQYF
CDR3 DNA: TGCGCCAGCAGCACCCCGGGACTAGCGCTACGGTACCAAGAGACCCAGTACTTC

J gene: TRBJ1-2
D gene: NA
clone size: NA
V gene: TRBV7-6
CDR3 protein: CASSFTGTNYGYTF
CDR3 DNA: TGTGCCAGCAGCTTTACAGGAACTAACTATGGCTACACCTTC

J gene: TRBJ1-3
D gene: NA
clone size: NA
V gene: TRBV7-9
CDR3 protein: CASSFLGNSGNTIYF
CDR3 DNA: TGTGCCAGCAGCTTTTTGGGCAACTCTGGAAACACCATATATTTT

J gene: TRBJ2-3
D gene: TRBD1
clone size: NA
V gene: TRBV18
CDR3 protein: CASPYLGLDRLTDTQYF
CDR3 DNA: TGTGCCAGCCCCTATCTAGGACTGGACAGGTTGACAGATACGCAGTATTTT

J gene: TRBJ2-5
D gene: TRBD2
clone size: NA
V gene: TRBV5-1
CDR3 protein: CASSVSGGAVETQYF
CDR3 DNA: TGCGCCAGCAGCGTGAGCGGGGGGGCAGTAGAGACCCAGTACTTC

J gene: TRBJ2-2
D gene: TRBD2
clone size: NA
V gene: TRBV7-2
CDR3 protein: CASSLLAGVGELFF
CDR3 DNA: TGTGCCAGCAGTTTACTAGCGGGAGTCGGGGAGCTGTTTTTT

J gene: TRBJ2-7
D gene: NA
clone size: once
V gene: TRBV6-5
CDR3 protein: CASSSAGVTYEQYF
CDR3 DNA: TGTGCCAGCAGTTCGGCCGGGGTTACCTACGAGCAGTACTTC

J gene: TRBJ1-1
D gene: TRBD1
clone size: NA
V gene: TRBV5-1
CDR3 protein: CASSLQGASTEAFF
CDR3 DNA: TGCGCCAGCAGCTTACAGGGGGCAAGTACTGAAGCTTTCTTT

J gene: TRBJ2-7
D gene: NA
clone size: NA
V gene: TRBV7-3
CDR3 protein: CASSPRGAPYEQYF
CDR3 DNA: TGTGCCAGCAGCCCCCGGGGTGCCCCCTACGAGCAGTACTTC

J gene: TRBJ2-7
D gene: TRBD1
clone size: NA
V gene: TRBV27
CDR3 protein: CASQRWGQGYEQYF
CDR3 DNA: TGTGCCAGCCAACGGTGGGGACAGGGTTATGAGCAGTACTTC

J gene: TRBJ2-5
D gene: TRBD2
clone size: NA
V gene: TRBV7-2
CDR3 protein: CASSSQRGWGETQYF
CDR3 DNA: TGTGCCAGCAGCTCTCAGCGGGGCTGGGGAGAGACCCAGTACTTC

J gene: TRBJ2-1
D gene: NA
clone size: NA
V gene: TRBV5-1
CDR3 protein: CASSLEGGSYNEQFF
CDR3 DNA: TGCGCCAGCAGCTTGGAAGGGGGCTCCTACAATGAGCAGTTCTTC

J gene: TRBJ1-1
D gene: NA
clone size: few
V gene: TRBV28
CDR3 protein: CASSSPAGDEAFF
CDR3 DNA: TGTGCCAGCAGCTCCCCCGCGGGCGATGAAGCTTTCTTT

J gene: TRBJ2-3
D gene: TRBD2
clone size: NA
V gene: TRBV28
CDR3 protein: CASSSAGTSGIDTQYF
CDR3 DNA: TGTGCCAGCAGTTCCGCTGGGACTAGCGGGATAGATACGCAGTATTTT

J gene: TRBJ2-1
D gene: TRBD2
clone size: NA
V gene: TRBV9
CDR3 protein: CASSVGAGGPESYNEQFF
CDR3 DNA: TGTGCCAGCAGCGTAGGGGCGGGAGGGCCGGAGTCCTACAATGAGCAGTTCTTC

J gene: TRBJ1-2
D gene: NA
clone size: NA
V gene: TRBV28
CDR3 protein: CASSFPGANYGYTF
CDR3 DNA: TGTGCCAGCAGTTTCCCCGGGGCTAACTATGGCTACACCTTC

J gene: TRBJ2-1
D gene: TRBD2
clone size: NA
V gene: TRBV10-2
CDR3 protein: CASSELAGYNEQFF
CDR3 DNA: TGCGCCAGCAGTGAACTAGCGGGCTACAATGAGCAGTTCTTC

J gene: TRBJ1-3
D gene: NA
clone size: once
V gene: TRBV9
CDR3 protein: CASSVTIGGVSGNTIYF
CDR3 DNA: TGTGCCAGCAGCGTTACGATTGGAGGGGTCTCTGGAAACACCATATATTTT

J gene: TRBJ2-7
D gene: TRBD2
clone size: NA
V gene: TRBV28
CDR3 protein: CASRATFGGSWEYEQYF
CDR3 DNA: TGTGCCAGCAGGGCGACATTCGGGGGGAGTTGGGAATACGAGCAGTACTTC

J gene: TRBJ2-2
D gene: NA
clone size: few
V gene: TRBV19
CDR3 protein: CASSIFAGGKTGELFF
CDR3 DNA: TGTGCCAGTAGTATATTCGCTGGAGGGAAGACCGGGGAGCTGTTTTTT

J gene: TRBJ2-7
D gene: TRBD2
clone size: NA
V gene: TRBV9
CDR3 protein: CASGTGVGLGSYEQYF
CDR3 DNA: TGTGCCAGCGGCACCGGTGTGGGACTAGGATCCTACGAGCAGTACTTC

J gene: TRBJ2-1
D gene: TRBD1
clone size: NA
V gene: TRBV23-1
CDR3 protein: CASSQPAAPGGSSHYNEQFF
CDR3 DNA: TGCGCCAGCAGTCAACCGGCCGCACCAGGGGGCTCTTCCCACTACAATGAGCAGTTCTTC